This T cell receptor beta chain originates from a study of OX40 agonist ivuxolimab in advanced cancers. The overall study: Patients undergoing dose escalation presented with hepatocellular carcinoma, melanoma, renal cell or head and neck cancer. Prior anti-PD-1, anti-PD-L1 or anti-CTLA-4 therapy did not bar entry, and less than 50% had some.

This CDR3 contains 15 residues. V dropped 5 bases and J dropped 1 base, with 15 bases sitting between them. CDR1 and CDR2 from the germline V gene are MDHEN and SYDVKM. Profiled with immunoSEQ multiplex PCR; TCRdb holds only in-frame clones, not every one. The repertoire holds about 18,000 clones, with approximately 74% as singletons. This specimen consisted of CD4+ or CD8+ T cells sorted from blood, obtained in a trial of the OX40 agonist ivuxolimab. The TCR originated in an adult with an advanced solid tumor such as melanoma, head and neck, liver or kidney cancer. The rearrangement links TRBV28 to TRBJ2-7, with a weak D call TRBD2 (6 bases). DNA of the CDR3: TGTGCCAGCAGTGGGGGGTCGGGAAGGTCCTACGAGCAGTACTTC. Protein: CASSGGSGRSYEQYF. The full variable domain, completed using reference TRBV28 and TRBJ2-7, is DVKVTQSSRYLVKRTGEKVFLECVQDMDHENMFWYRQDPGLGLRLIYFSYDVKMKEKGDIPEGYSVSREKKERFSLILESASTNQTSMYLCASSGGSGRSYEQYFGPGTRLTVT.